This entry lists 17 T cell receptor beta chains sequenced from one sample in a study of blood T cell repertoires in COVID-19. Clones were read by immunoSEQ multiplex PCR, and TCRdb kept only the in-frame ones, dropping some. Of 60,000 to 95,000 clones listed, around 74% were seen once; the top ten hold 2.5% to 3%. The source material was peripheral blood. These receptors all come from a human donor with acute or convalescent COVID-19. The donor label of this sample is uncertain.

The chain recombines TRBV5-4 with TRBJ1-2; D is uncertain. This CDR3 contains 16 residues. Trimming pared 3 bases from V and 2 bases from J, leaving 17 bases between. Germline CDR1 SGHNT, CDR2 YYREEE (reference sequence). CDR3 nucleotides: TGTGCCAGCAGCTACCCTTCCGGCGGTCTCAACTATGGCTACACCTTC. Its protein product is CASSYPSGGLNYGYTF.

This clone was seen a few times. The chain is built from TRBV24-1 and TRBJ2-3; 7 bases line up with TRBD2. Germline CDR1 and CDR2: KGHDR and SFDVKD. The ends lost 4 bases at V and 4 bases at J; junction bases unmatched: 13. The CDR3 contains 17 residues. The CDR3 is CATSDPLALKDADTQYF. CDR3 bases: TGTGCCACCAGTGACCCACTAGCGCTCAAGGATGCAGATACGCAGTATTTT.

The V call is TRBV7-9, the J call TRBJ2-3, with TRBD1 identical over 7 bases. CDR1 and CDR2 (germline): SEHNR, FQNEAQ (reference sequence). The junction had 5 bases not matched to a gene; V was cut back by 5 bases and J by 0 bases. The CDR3 consists of 15 residues. The CDR3 is CASSLGDSSTDTQYF. CDR3 sequence (DNA): TGTGCCAGCAGCCTCGGGGACAGTAGCACAGATACGCAGTATTTT.

CDR3 nucleotides: TGTGCCAGCTCACCAACCAGGGAAGGTTATGGCTACACCTTC. Translating it yields CASSPTREGYGYTF. This sequence joins TRBV18 and TRBJ1-2, with a tentative D call TRBD1 (5 bases). Deletions cut 2 bases from V and 5 bases from J, with 12 bases between. CDR1 is KGHSH, CDR2 LQKENI, per germline. CDR3 length equals 14 residues. The entire variable domain, with the rest obtained from reference TRBV18 and TRBJ1-2, is as follows: NAGVMQNPRHLVRRRGQEARLRCSPMKGHSHVYWYRQLPEEGLKFMVYLQKENIIDESGMPKERFSAEFPKEGPSILRIQQVVRGDSAAYFCASSPTREGYGYTFGSGTRLTVV.

The rearrangement links TRBV2 to TRBJ1-5; D perhaps matches TRBD1 (6 bases). The CDR3 sequence is 15 residues long. Germline loops: CDR1 SNHLY, CDR2 FYNNEI. Between the trimmed V and J ends, which lost 2 bases and 0 bases, there was a span of 8 bases. This CDR3 is CASSERQVSNQPQHF. CDR3 nucleotide sequence: TGTGCCAGCAGTGAACGACAGGTTAGCAATCAGCCCCAGCATTTT.

This clone has just a few counts. The rearrangement links TRBV28 to TRBJ1-5, with D possibly being TRBD1 (6 bases). Germline V lookup: CDR1 MDHEN, CDR2 SYDVKM. V was pared by 7 bases and J by 6 bases, with 10 bases between. The CDR3 has 12 residues. The DNA for the CDR3 is TGTGCCAGCATCGGCAGGGGTCAGCCCCAGCATTTT. Its translation: CASIGRGQPQHF.

The V call is TRBV28, the J call TRBJ2-6; TRBD1 matches at 7 bases. The germline V gene has CDR1 MDHEN and CDR2 SYDVKM. J gave up 0 bases and V 6 bases, and 5 bases lay outside the gene matches. The CDR3 spans 16 residues. The CDR3 DNA sequence: TGTGCCAGCAGCCGGGACAGAAGCTCTGGGGCCAACGTCCTGACTTTC. The encoded protein is CASSRDRSSGANVLTF.

V usage is TRBV29-1 and J usage is TRBJ1-2; TRBD1 matches at 7 bases. The length of the CDR3 is 12 residues. Germline loops: CDR1 SQVTM, CDR2 ANQGSEA. The junction had 5 bases not matched to a gene; V was cut back by 4 bases and J by 6 bases. CDR3 region: CSVGTTGDGYTF. DNA for the CDR3: TGCAGCGTTGGTACAACAGGGGATGGCTACACCTTC.

This sequence joins TRBV2 and TRBJ2-7, with 7 bases fitting TRBD1. Trimming cost V 9 bases and J 1 base; bases outside gene matches: 3. Germline loops: CDR1 SNHLY, CDR2 FYNNEI. This CDR3 has 12 amino acids. CDR3 sequence reads: CASSGQSYEQYV. In nucleotides, the CDR3 is TGTGCCAGTTCGGGACAGTCCTACGAGCAGTACGTC.

The gene calls are TRBV25-1 and TRBJ2-1; 7 nucleotides align to TRBD2. Germline CDR1 is MGHDK and CDR2 is SYGVNS. J lost 12 bases, V lost 3 bases, and 11 bases had no gene match. This CDR3 is 14 amino acids long. The CDR3 is CASSEGGRGVRQFF. Here the CDR3 DNA reads TGTGCCAGCAGTGAGGGAGGCCGGGGGGTGCGGCAGTTCTTC.

This sequence joins TRBV19 and TRBJ2-7, with a possible D match to TRBD1 (7 bases). Germline V gene data show CDR1 as LNHDA and CDR2 as SQIVND (reference sequence). With 5 bases removed from V and 4 bases from J, the gap between germline ends came to 12 bases. The CDR3 extends over 13 amino acids. The CDR3 DNA is TGTGCCAGTAGTGCGACAGGGAGGTACGAGCAGTACTTC. It translates to CASSATGRYEQYF.

V and J are TRBV11-2 and TRBJ1-1, with D tentatively TRBD1 (5 bases). Germline CDR1 is SGHAT and CDR2 is FQNNGV. CDR3 length equals 14 residues. Trimming left V 1 base short and J 6 bases short, with 12 bases between. The CDR3 reads CASSLVRQSAEAFF. CDR3 in DNA: TGTGCCAGCAGCTTAGTTCGACAGTCCGCTGAAGCTTTCTTT.

This chain connects TRBV5-5 to TRBJ2-5; D is ambiguous. Germline lookup yields CDR1 SGHKS and CDR2 YYEKEE (reference sequence). Trimming removed 4 bases from V and 5 bases from J, with 18 bases in between. The length of the CDR3 is 15 residues. The CDR3 sequence: CASSHNNQVRETQYF. CDR3 nucleotides: TGTGCCAGCAGCCACAACAACCAAGTACGCGAGACCCAGTACTTC.

This chain uses TRBV7-2 with TRBJ1-2; no definite D call. Germline V gene sequence: CDR1 SGHTA, CDR2 FQGNSA. The length of the CDR3 is 14 residues. The ends were cut back, 5 bases at V and 4 bases at J, with 14 bases in the middle. CDR3 region: CASSPGSAPYGYTF. The CDR3 region has the DNA TGTGCCAGCAGCCCCGGGTCGGCCCCCTATGGCTACACCTTC.

The chain carries TRBV24-1 and TRBJ2-5; 8 nucleotides align to TRBD1. The CDR3 totals 15 residues. After removal of 4 bases from V and 4 bases from J, the junction contained 7 bases not matched to a gene. Per the germline V gene, CDR1 is KGHDR and CDR2 is SFDVKD. CDR3 amino acids: CATSEADRVGETQYF. CDR3 DNA: TGTGCCACCAGTGAGGCGGACAGGGTCGGAGAGACCCAGTACTTC.

This chain uses TRBV11-2 with TRBJ2-1, with D possibly matching TRBD1 (6 bases). Trimming removed 1 base at V and 9 bases at J, with 13 bases between. Germline values: CDR1 SGHAT, CDR2 FQNNGV. This CDR3 comprises 14 residues. The CDR3 nucleotides are TGTGCCAGCAGCTTAGTTATGGGGGCGAGTGAGCAGTTCTTC. Amino acids: CASSLVMGASEQFF.

The chain employs TRBV5-4 and TRBJ2-5; D is perhaps TRBD1 (5 bases). Germline V lookup: CDR1 SGHNT, CDR2 YYREEE (reference sequence). The length of the CDR3 is 14 residues. The V end was cut by 0 bases, the J end by 2 bases, with 8 bases between. The chain's CDR3 is CASSLGAGQETQYF. The CDR3, as DNA: TGTGCCAGCAGCTTGGGTGCAGGGCAAGAGACCCAGTACTTC. The full variable domain, completed using reference TRBV5-4 and TRBJ2-5, is ETGVTQSPTHLIKTRGQQVTLRCSSQSGHNTVSWYQQALGQGPQFIFQYYREEENGRGNFPPRFSGLQFPNYSSELNVNALELDDSALYLCASSLGAGQETQYFGPGTRLLVL.